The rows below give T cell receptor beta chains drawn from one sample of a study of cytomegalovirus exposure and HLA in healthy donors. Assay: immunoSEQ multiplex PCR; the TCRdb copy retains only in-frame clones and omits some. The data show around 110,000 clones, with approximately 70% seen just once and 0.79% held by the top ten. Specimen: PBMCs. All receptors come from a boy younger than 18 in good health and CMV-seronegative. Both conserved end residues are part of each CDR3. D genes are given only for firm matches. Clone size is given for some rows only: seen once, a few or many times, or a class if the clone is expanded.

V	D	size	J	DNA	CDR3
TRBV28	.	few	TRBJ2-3	TGTGCCAGCAGTTTCCCGGCGGGCTCCGATACGCAGTATTTT	CASSFPAGSDTQYF
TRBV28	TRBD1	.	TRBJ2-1	TGTGCCAGCAGTTTATTGGGACAGGGCTTCTACAATGAGCAGTTCTTC	CASSLLGQGFYNEQFF
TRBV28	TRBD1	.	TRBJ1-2	TGTGCCAGCCACAGGGGCTTTGGGGGCTACATCTTC	CASHRGFGGYIF
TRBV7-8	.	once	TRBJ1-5	TGTGCCAGCAGCTCCGGGGAGTATAGCAATCAGCCCCAGCATTTT	CASSSGEYSNQPQHF
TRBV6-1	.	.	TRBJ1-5	TGTGCCAGCTTACAGGGAATCGGCAATCAGCCCCAGCATTTT	CASLQGIGNQPQHF
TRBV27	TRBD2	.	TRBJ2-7	TGTGCCAGCAGTCTTAGCGGGGGTCCCCTCCTGGTCTCCGAGCAGTACTTC	CASSLSGGPLLVSEQYF
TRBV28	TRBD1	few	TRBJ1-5	TGTGCCAGCAGAGGCCGGGACAGGGCGCTCCAGCCCCAGCATTTT	CASRGRDRALQPQHF
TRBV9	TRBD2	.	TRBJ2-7	TGTGCCAGCAGCGCCCATCATACACCCTCGGGAGGCTACGAGCAGTACTTC	CASSAHHTPSGGYEQYF
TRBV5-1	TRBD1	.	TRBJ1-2	TGCGCCAGCAGCTTGGACCCCTCGGACAGGTACGGCTACACCTTC	CASSLDPSDRYGYTF
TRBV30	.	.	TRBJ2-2	TGTGCCTACGAGTTGGGGGGTACCGGGGAGCTGTTTTTT	CAYELGGTGELFF
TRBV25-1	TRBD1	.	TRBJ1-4	TGTGCCAGCAATGGACAGGGTAGCGATGAGAAACTGTTTTTT	CASNGQGSDEKLFF
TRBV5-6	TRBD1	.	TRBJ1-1	TGTGCCAGCAGCCTTACAGGGGGGAACACTGAAGCTTTCTTT	CASSLTGGNTEAFF
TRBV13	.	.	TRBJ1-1	TGTGCCAGCAGCCCCCCCGGGGGAACTGAAGCTTTCTTT	CASSPPGGTEAFF
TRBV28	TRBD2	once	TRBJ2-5	TGTGCCAGCAGTCCCATGGGACTAGCGGGCGGAGAGACCCAGTACTTC	CASSPMGLAGGETQYF
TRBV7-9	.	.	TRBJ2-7	TGTGCCAGCAGCCCGTCGAGCTTCTACGAGCAGTACTTC	CASSPSSFYEQYF
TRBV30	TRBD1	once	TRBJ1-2	TGTGCCTGGAGTCCACAGTTAGGGACAGGGGATGGCTACACCTTC	CAWSPQLGTGDGYTF
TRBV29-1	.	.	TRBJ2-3	TGCAGCGCCTACAACAGGGTCGACGGGGTGGGTACGCAGTATTTT	CSAYNRVDGVGTQYF
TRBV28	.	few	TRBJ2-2	TGTGCCAGCAGTTTCGGAGGAGCGAACACCGGGGAGCTGTTTTTT	CASSFGGANTGELFF
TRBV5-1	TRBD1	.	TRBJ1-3	TGCGCCAGCAGCTCCGGGACAGACGGAAACACCATATATTTT	CASSSGTDGNTIYF
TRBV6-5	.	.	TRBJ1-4	TGTGCCAGCAGTTATTCCACCTGGACAGCAAATGAAAAACTGTTTTTT	CASSYSTWTANEKLFF
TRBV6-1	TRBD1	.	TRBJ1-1	TGTGCCAGCACCTCGACAGGGACCTTCTTT	CASTSTGTFF
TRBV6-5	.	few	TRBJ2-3	TGTGCCAGCAGAGCACAGGGTCAAGATACGCAGTATTTT	CASRAQGQDTQYF
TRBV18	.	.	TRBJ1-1	TGTGCCAGCTCATCAGGGCAGCCTCGCGTGAACACTGAAGCTTTCTTT	CASSSGQPRVNTEAFF
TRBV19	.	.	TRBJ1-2	TGTGCCAGTAGTATGGCGGTTGGGGGGAACTATGGCTACACCTTC	CASSMAVGGNYGYTF
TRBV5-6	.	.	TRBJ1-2	TGTGCCAGCAGCTTGGGGCAGGGTGGTATCTATGGCTACACCTTC	CASSLGQGGIYGYTF
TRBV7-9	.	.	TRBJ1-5	TGTGCCAGCAGCTATACAGAATCCAATCAGCCCCAGCATTTT	CASSYTESNQPQHF
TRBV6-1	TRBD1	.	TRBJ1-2	TGTGCCAGCAGTGAGGGACAGGGAATCTATGGCTACACCTTC	CASSEGQGIYGYTF
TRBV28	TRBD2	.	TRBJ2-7	TGTGCCAGCACTACGACTAGCGGGAGGTTTTACGAGCAGTACTTC	CASTTTSGRFYEQYF
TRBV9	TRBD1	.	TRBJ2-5	TGTGCCAGCAGCACAGGGACAGGCCAAGAGACCCAGTACTTC	CASSTGTGQETQYF
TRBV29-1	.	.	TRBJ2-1	TGCAGCGTTGAAGTTTCCCCCGGGTACAATGAGCAGTTCTTC	CSVEVSPGYNEQFF
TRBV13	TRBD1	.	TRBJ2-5	TGTGCCAGCAGCGAACCGACAGGGAGCCAAGAGACCCAGTACTTC	CASSEPTGSQETQYF
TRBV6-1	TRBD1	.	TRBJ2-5	TGTGCCAGCAGTGAAAGGAGGAGGACAGGGTGGGAACAAGAGACCCAGTACTTC	CASSERRRTGWEQETQYF
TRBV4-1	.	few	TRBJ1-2	TGCGCCAGCAGCCAAGACAGGGCCGATGGCTACACCTTC	CASSQDRADGYTF
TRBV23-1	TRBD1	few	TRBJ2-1	TGCGCCAGCAGTCACACACAAAAAGTGGACAGGGGAGGGTATAGATTCAATGAGCAGTTCTTC	CASSHTQKVDRGGYRFNEQFF